This TCR beta chain was observed in a study of shared clonotypes between healthy human individuals (dated by TCRdb to about 2020). In the study overall: The cohort included a few men and a couple of women between 18 and 49 years of age. For each donor, CD4 naive and CD4 memory were each given three plates, CD8 naive was given two plates, and CD8 memory was given one plate. Blood TCR repertoires of about five healthy adults were deeply sequenced to estimate repertoire size and the extent of clonotype sharing between individuals. Each donor's leukapheresis produced roughly between about 0.9 and 9.5 billion PBMCs. Different laboratories and diverse techniques were used to prepare libraries and sequence TCR repertoires, to increase sequencing depth and limit assay-specific biases.

Reading from cysteine to phenylalanine, the CDR3 counts 12 amino acids. Only the CDR3 DNA stays, 36 bases, in frame from base 1. The investigation overall reported the following: Compared with non-shared clonotypes, clonotypes shared by all four sorted-subset donors had higher generation probabilities. Larger estimated clonotype richness was generally found for naive subsets than for memory subsets. Pairwise subsampling led to the expectation that sequencing depth would affect the degree of clonotype sharing among donors. Rarefaction of sorted-subset datasets indicated incomplete sequencing despite the large sequencing depth. Around 5% of naive CD4, 3% to 3.5% of naive CD8, around 2.3% of memory CD4, and 0.4% of memory CD8 clonotypes were shared across several donors. Sampling was limited to blood, and TCR repertoires in tissue likely differ from TCR repertoires in blood. Because the study included only a small number of donors, the genetic and exposure-history diversity represented was limited.

TCR CDR3 regions were amplified from genomic DNA by multiplex PCR using the deep immunoSEQ assay. Extracted genomic DNA from each cell subset was spread evenly across all wells of several immunoSEQ 96-well plates, with each plate serving as a replicate. Each replicate PCR for sorted subsets received about 220 ng genomic DNA, equal to about 30,000 T cell genomes. Purified libraries were quantified with a Qubit 3.0 fluorometer, sized on a Bioanalyzer 2100, and re-quantified with the KAPA Library Quantification kit. A separate single-read 150-cycle Illumina NextSeq 550 flow cell was used to sequence each immunoSEQ 96-well plate. In the original analysis: The immunoSEQ output contained only junctional sequences without quality scores, so filtering could not match that applied to full-length reads. To assign V/J genes and CDR3, sequences were annotated against IMGT germline references using PyIR, a Python wrapper for IgBLAST v1.9. Reads were filtered out if the reads had weak V/J assignments (E-value above 1e-6), no CDR3, stop codons, out-of-frame junctions, or ambiguous translated residues. V3J clonotypes were defined as sequences sharing the same inferred V gene, J gene, and CDR3 amino acid sequence. The percentage overlap between two repertoires was calculated by dividing the number of shared unique clonotypes by the size of the smaller repertoire. Repertoire richness was assessed with RTK rarefaction, the Chao1 estimator, and Recon v2.1 estimates of unobserved clonotypes. Generation probabilities for all TCRbeta clonotypes obtained by the gDNA method from four donors were computed using OLGA. Not all clones reach the TCRdb copy of this immuneACCESS table, which keeps in-frame sequences only. Checked studies attribute under half of the gap to unresolved V genes and leave the rest unexplained. The V and J calls and clone size come from that table; D and trimming were worked out from the DNA. The sample table holds under 2,500,000 clones, of which approximately 95% were seen once. The ten largest clones capture more than 0.1% of the sample.

Donors were healthy HIV-negative adults with no recently reported acute infections or vaccinations. Every donor was a Caucasian adult living in Nashville, Tennessee, USA. CD4+ T cells were enriched through magnetic negative selection, after which naive cells were positively selected on CD45RA and the remaining negative fraction served as the memory subset. After blood collection by leukapheresis, PBMCs were isolated using Ficoll-Histopaque density gradient centrifugation and then cryopreserved in the vapor phase of liquid nitrogen. Purity and quantity of every magnetically sorted T cell population were checked by analytical flow cytometry. Genomic DNA was isolated from every sorted fraction and measured by UV absorbance on a Nanodrop 2000c. As to this clone: No antigen is known for it. It has no much larger one-base neighbor in the sample; base qualities were not kept.

The sample comprised naive CD4+ T cells sorted from blood. This specimen's cell subset or site label, interpreted: CD45RA+ positively selected. The chain couples TRBV21-1 to TRBJ1-5. TRBV21-1 has pseudogene status. The sequence came from a man aged 18 to 30 in good health. The CDR3: CASSDLGQPQHF. The sequenced DNA: TGTGCCAGCAGCGACTTGGGGCAGCCCCAGCATTTT.